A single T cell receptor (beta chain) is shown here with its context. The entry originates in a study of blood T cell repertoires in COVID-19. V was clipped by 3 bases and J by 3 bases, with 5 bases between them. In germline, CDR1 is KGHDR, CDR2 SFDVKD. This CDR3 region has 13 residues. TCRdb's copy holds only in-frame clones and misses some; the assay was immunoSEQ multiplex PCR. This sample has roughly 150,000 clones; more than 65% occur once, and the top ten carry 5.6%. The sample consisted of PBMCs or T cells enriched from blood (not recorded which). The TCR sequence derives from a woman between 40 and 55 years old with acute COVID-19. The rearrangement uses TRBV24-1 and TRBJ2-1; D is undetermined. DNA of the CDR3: TGTGCCACCAGTGATGCTAGCTACAATGAGCAGTTCTTC. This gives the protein CATSDASYNEQFF.